The clone carrying this T cell receptor (beta chain) was picked up a small number of times. The target antigen is unknown. This entry is derived from a study of sequential checkpoint blockade in melanoma. Whole-study context: First-line arms were nivolumab then ipilimumab, or the reverse, randomized 1:1. Each arm's sequence ended with maintenance nivolumab. TCRbeta immunosequencing was performed on DNA from more than 75 pretreatment melanoma tumor samples.

Study findings and constraints: About 30 times likelier clinical benefit followed increased tumor T-cell fraction and clonality.

The CDR3 is 16 residues long. Unmatched junction bases numbered 12, after V lost 8 bases and J lost 9 bases. Germline CDR1 reads MDHEN; CDR2 reads SYDVKM. The data were produced by immunoSEQ multiplex PCR, yet TCRdb's version contains in-frame clones alone and is incomplete. The sample has around 5,200 clones; about 20% are singletons. Treatment in this sample: randomized to nivolumab then ipilimumab (arm A) or the reverse (arm B). The input for sequencing was tumor tissue (inferred from file names), taken from a patient given nivolumab and ipilimumab in sequence. This chain uses TRBV28 with TRBJ2-4; 14 bases agree with TRBD2. The origin of this receptor is a human donor with melanoma. The CDR3 sequence: CASSGGTSGGGSIQYF. CDR3 in DNA: TGTGCCAGCTCAGGAGGGACTAGCGGGGGAGGAAGCATTCAGTACTTC.